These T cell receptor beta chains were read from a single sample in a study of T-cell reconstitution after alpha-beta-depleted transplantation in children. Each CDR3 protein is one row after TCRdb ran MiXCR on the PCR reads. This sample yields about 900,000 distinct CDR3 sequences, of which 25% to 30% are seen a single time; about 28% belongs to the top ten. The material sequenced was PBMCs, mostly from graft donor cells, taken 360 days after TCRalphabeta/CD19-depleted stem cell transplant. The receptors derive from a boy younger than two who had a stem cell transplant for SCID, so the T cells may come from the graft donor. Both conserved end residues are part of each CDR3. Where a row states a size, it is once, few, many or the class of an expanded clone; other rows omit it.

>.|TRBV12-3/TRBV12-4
CAAGAGPNTEAFF
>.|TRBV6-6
CASKEGLGHEQFF
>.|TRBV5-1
CASSLRTVTDTQYF
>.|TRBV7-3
CASSPRPGTSGRTGELFF
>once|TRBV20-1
CSARNRGRFYEQYF
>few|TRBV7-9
CASSGGSYGQYF
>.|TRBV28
CASRVGVEQFF
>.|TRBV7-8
CASSKGVVTDTQYF
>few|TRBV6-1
CASSPGTSSGWGETQYF
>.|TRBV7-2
CASSDQWGTGELFF
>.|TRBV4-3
CASSQRAPFQRAGGYNEQFF
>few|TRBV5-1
CASSVRDRAVTEAFF
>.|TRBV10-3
CAISLTSLTGELFF
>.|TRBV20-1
CSAEQGWRGSNQPQHF
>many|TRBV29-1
CSVDEGTLYNEQFF
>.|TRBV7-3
CASSLTPRTGPSSYEQYF
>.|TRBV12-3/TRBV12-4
CASSPDRPGANVLTF
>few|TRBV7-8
CASSLDPRRRNTEAFF
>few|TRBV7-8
CASSSHRYNEQFF
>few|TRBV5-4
CASSAEVNEQFF
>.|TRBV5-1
CASSHGEAQETQYF
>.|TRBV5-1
CASSSGDLAGVGETQYF
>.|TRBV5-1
CASSLIGTGYEQYF
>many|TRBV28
CASSFWTGVGETQYF
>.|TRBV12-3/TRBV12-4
CASSLRQYSGNTIYF
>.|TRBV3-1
CASSHFSGSNEQFF
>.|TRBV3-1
CASSPRVLGYNEQFF
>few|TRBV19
CGPGTNVLTF
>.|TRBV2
CASMRFGTANTGELFF
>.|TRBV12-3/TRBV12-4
CASGRTDYGYTF
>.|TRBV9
CASSEGLPPVGELFF
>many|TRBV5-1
CASSLAGNSNQPQHF
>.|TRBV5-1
CASSLAWNEQYF
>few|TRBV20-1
CSARGLSYNEQFF
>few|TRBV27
CASSFAGGSKNYNEQFF
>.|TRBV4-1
CASRTGLQYNEQFF
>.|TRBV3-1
CASTQTENTEAFF
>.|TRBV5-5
CASSSGRSDGYTF
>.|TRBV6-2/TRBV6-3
CASSQYPPSGGPNNEQFF
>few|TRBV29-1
CSIEGPETQYF
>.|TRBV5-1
CASSPGPEGIKNIQYF